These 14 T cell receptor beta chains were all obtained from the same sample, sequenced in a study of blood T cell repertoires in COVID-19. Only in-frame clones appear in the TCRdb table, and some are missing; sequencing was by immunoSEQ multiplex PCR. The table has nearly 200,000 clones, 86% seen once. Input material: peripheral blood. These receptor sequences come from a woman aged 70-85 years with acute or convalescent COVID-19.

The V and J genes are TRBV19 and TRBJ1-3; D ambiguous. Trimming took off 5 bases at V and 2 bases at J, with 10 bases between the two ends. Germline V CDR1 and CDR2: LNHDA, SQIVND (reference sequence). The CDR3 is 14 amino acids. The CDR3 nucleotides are TGTGCCAGTAGTCTTCAGTTTGCTGGAAACACCATATATTTT. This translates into CASSLQFAGNTIYF.

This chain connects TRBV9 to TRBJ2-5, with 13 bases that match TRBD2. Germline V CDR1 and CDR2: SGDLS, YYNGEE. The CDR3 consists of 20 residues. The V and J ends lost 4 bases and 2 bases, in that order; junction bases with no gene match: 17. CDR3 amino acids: CASSLRTSGGRSSLQETQYF. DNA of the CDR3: TGTGCCAGCAGCCTCAGGACTAGCGGGGGCCGTTCATCTCTACAAGAGACCCAGTACTTC. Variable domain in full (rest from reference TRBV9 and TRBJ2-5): DSGVTQTPKHLITATGQRVTLRCSPRSGDLSVYWYQQSLDQGLQFLIQYYNGEERAKGNILERFSAQQFPDLHSELNLSSLELGDSALYFCASSLRTSGGRSSLQETQYFGPGTRLLVL.

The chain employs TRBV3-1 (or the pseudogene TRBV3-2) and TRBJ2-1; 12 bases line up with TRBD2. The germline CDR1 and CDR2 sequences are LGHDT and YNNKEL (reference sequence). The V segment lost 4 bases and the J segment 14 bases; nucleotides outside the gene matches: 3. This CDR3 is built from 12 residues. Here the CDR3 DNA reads TGTGCCAGCAGCCTGACTAGCGGGGGAAAGTTCTTC. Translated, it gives CASSLTSGGKFF.

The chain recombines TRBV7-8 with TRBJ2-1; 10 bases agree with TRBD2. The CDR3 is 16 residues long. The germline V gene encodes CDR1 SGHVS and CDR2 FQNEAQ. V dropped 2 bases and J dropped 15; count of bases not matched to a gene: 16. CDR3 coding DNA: TGTGCCAGCAGCTTAACCCGACTAGCGGGTTACAATGAGGGGTTCTTC. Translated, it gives CASSLTRLAGYNEGFF.

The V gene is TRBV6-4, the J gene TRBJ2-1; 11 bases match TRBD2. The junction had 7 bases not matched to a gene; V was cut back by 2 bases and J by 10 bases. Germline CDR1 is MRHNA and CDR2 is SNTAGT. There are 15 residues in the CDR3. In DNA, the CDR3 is TGTGCCAGCAGTGACGCTAGCGGGGGGATGGGAGAGCAGTTCTTC. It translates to CASSDASGGMGEQFF.

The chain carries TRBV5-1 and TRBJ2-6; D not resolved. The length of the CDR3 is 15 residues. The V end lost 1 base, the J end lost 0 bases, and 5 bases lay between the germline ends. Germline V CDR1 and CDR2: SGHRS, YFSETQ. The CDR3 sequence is CASSLLASGANVLTF. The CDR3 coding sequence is TGCGCCAGCAGCTTGTTGGCCTCTGGGGCCAACGTCCTGACTTTC.

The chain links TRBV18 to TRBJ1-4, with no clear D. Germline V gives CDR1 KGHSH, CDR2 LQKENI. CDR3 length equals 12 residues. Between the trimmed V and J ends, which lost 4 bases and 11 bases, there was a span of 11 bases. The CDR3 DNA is TGTGCCAGCTCACTGCGAGGTCTGAAACTGTTTTTT. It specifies CASSLRGLKLFF.

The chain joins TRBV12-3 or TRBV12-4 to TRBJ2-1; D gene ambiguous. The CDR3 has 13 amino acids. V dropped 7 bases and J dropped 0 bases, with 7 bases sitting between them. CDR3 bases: TGTGCCAGCACCGTGAGCTCCTACAATGAGCAGTTCTTC. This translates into CASTVSSYNEQFF.

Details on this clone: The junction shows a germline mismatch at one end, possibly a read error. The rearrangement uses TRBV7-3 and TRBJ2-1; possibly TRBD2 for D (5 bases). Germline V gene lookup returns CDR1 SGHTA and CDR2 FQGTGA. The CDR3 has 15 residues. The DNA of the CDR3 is TGTGCCAGCAGCGTAACGGCGTCCCCTATAGCGGAGCAGTTCTTC. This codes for CASSVTASPIAEQFF.

The CDR3 DNA sequence: TGTGCCAGTGCCCCGGAGGGGGCAAGTGGCTACACCTTC. It yields the protein CASAPEGASGYTF. V and J are TRBV19 and TRBJ1-2; the match to TRBD1 covers 7 bases. Germline assignment: CDR1 LNHDA and CDR2 SQIVND (reference sequence). V lost 8 bases, J lost 7 bases, and 10 bases stayed unmatched. The CDR3 has 13 residues. The full variable domain, with the rest looked up from reference TRBV19 and TRBJ1-2, is DGGITQSPKYLFRKEGQNVTLSCEQNLNHDAMYWYRQDPGQGLRLIYYSQIVNDFQKGDIAEGYSVSREKKESFPLTVTSAQKNPTAFYLCASAPEGASGYTFGSGTRLTVV.

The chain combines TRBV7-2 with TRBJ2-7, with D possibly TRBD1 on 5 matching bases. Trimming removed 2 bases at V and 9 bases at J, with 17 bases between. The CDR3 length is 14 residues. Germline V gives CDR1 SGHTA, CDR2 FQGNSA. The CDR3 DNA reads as TGTGCCAGCAGCTTACTAGGGGATTACGAGCGGCAGTACTTC. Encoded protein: CASSLLGDYERQYF. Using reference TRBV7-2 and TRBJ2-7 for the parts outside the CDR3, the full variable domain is GAGVSQSPSNKVTEKGKDVELRCDPISGHTALYWYRQSLGQGLEFLIYFQGNSAPDKSGLPSDRFSAERTGGSVSTLTIQRTQQEDSAVYLCASSLLGDYERQYFGPGTRLTVT.

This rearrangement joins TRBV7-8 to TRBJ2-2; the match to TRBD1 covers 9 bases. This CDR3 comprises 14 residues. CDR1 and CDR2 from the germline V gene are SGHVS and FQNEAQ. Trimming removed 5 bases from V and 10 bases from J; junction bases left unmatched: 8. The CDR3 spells CASSHTGGSLELFF. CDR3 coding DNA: TGTGCCAGCAGCCATACAGGGGGCAGCCTGGAGCTGTTTTTT.

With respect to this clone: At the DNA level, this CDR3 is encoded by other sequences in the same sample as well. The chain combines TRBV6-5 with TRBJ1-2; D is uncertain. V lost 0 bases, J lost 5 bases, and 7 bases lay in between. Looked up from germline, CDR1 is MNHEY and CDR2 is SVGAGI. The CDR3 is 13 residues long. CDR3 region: CASSYSTGYGYTF. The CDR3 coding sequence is TGTGCCAGCAGTTACTCGACGGGATATGGCTACACCTTC.

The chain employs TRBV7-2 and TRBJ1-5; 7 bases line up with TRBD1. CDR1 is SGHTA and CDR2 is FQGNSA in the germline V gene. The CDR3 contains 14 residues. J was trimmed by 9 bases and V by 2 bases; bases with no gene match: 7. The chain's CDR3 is CASSLRQGETPQHF. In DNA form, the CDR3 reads TGTGCCAGCAGCTTAAGACAGGGAGAGACGCCCCAGCATTTT.